This T cell receptor beta chain was captured in a study of human T cells and chemical hapten exposure. The time point denotes: patch test 2, 6 weeks after DPC sensitization. Treatment defined: therapeutic diphenylcyclopropenone sensitization with weekly scalp DPC. MiXCR, applied by TCRdb to the RACE reads, yields one record per CDR3 protein. Of 350,000 to 400,000 distinct CDR3 sequences detected, around 6% appear once; the ten largest clones hold around 5.8%. This receptor was taken from a woman under 30 with alopecia areata. Some clones in this sample may be carry-over from other donors' samples. This specimen was whole blood, taken in connection with sensitization to the hapten diphenylcyclopropenone (DPC).

The DNA of the CDR3 is TGCAGCTCGCGGTGGACCGGATCTAAAGGCAATGAGCAGTTCTTC. Translated, it gives CSSRWTGSKGNEQFF. The chain joins TRBV29-1 to TRBJ2-1; D uncertain. The CDR3 sequence is 15 residues long. Germline CDR1 SQVTM, CDR2 ANQGSEA. V was trimmed by 8 bases and J by 6 bases, leaving 23 bases between them.